Reported below is one TCR beta chain. Its antigen is undetermined. This sample stems from a study of shared clonotypes between healthy human individuals. About the research overall: Samples came from two female and a few male donors aged 18 to 49.

Study-wide points: It was the non-shared clonotypes that had lower generation probabilities than clonotypes shared by all four donors. On the whole, naive subsets had larger estimated richness than memory subsets had.

All donors qualified as healthy HIV-negative adults and had experienced no recent acute infections or vaccinations. From germline, CDR1 is MDHEN and CDR2 SYDVKM. Trimming cost V 6 bases and J 5 bases; bases outside gene matches: 5. The CDR3 sequence is 13 residues long. Measured with immunoSEQ multiplex PCR; TCRdb has only the in-frame clones, and not every one. The sample lists under 1,100,000 clones, about four fifths seen once, with roughly 0.61% in the top ten. Sequenced material: memory CD4+ T cells from PBMCs. Indicated subset: CD45RA-negative fraction. This sequence originates from a man between 18 and 35 years old in good health. Some clones in this sample may be carry-over from other donors' samples. This sequence joins TRBV28 and TRBJ2-7; 9 nucleotides match TRBD1. The DNA of the CDR3 is TGTGCCAGCAGGGGACAGGGAAGGCACGAGCAGTACTTC. Amino acid sequence: CASRGQGRHEQYF.